This TCR beta chain is from a study of T-cell memory formation after mild COVID-19. It was 5'RACE with constant-segment primers that produced the TCR alpha and TCR beta cDNA libraries, which carried sample barcodes and UMIs. One entry per CDR3 protein, called by TCRdb with MiXCR from the 5' RACE reads. The sample holds nearly 110,000 distinct CDR3 sequences, about a sixth seen once. This clonotype was seen at least ten times. Germline CDR1 MNHEY, CDR2 SMNVEV (reference sequence). The CDR3 sequence is 14 residues long. V shed 4 bases, J shed 7 bases, and the junction held 6 bases outside the gene matches.

The receptor was isolated from an adult woman who had mild COVID-19 (a few samples of this study predate the infection). Cell type and time point are not known. Sequences were obtained from PBMCs or a T cell subset sorted from them (not recorded which). This rearrangement joins TRBV27 to TRBJ2-5, with TRBD1 identical over 10 bases. The CDR3 nucleotides read TGTGCCAGCAGTTCCGGACAGGGGGGGACGACCCAGTACTTC. It codes for CASSSGQGGTTQYF.